Presented here are 15 T cell receptor beta chains from one specimen sequenced in a study of T cell clonality in common variable immunodeficiency. This table comes from immunoSEQ multiplex PCR, and its TCRdb copy is limited to in-frame clones, with some not included. The sample presents around 39,000 clones, none singletons. The sequenced sample consisted of peripheral blood mononuclear cells. The receptors originated from a person aged 18 to 69 in good health.

This clone came up many times. One end of the junction does not line up with germline, which may come from a read error. The missing CDR3 end, 3 residues past where the read stops, is filled in from the germline J gene. The chain links TRBV4-2 to TRBJ1-6; TRBD1 is a possible D gene (6 bases). The germline V gene has CDR1 LGHNA and CDR2 YNFKEQ. The length of the CDR3 is 16 residues. This CDR3 reads CASSQDGGAGNSPLHF. CDR3 DNA (partial): TGCGCCAGCAGCCAAGATGGGGGGGCTGGCAATTCACCC.

This clone was detected many times. Read data end 3 residues before the CDR3 end; the end is taken from the germline J gene. V and J are TRBV5-8 and TRBJ2-7; possible D gene TRBD2, 7 bases. Germline V gene lookup returns CDR1 SGHTS and CDR2 YDEGEE. The CDR3 has 13 amino acids. The germline V and J ends were trimmed by 0 bases and 6 bases, with 10 bases remaining between them. CDR3 DNA, as far as it was read: TGTGCCAGCAGCTTGGGGAGGGGGGGCGAG. Protein: CASSLGRGGE. The complete CDR3 reads CASSLGRGGEQYF.

This clone showed up many times. The read halts 3 residues ahead of the CDR3 end, with the missing end drawn from the germline J gene. V is TRBV13 and J is TRBJ2-7; 7 positions agree with TRBD1. The length of the CDR3 is 13 residues. V shed 3 bases and J 1 base; nucleotides not matched to a gene: 0. Looked up from germline, CDR1 is PRHDT and CDR2 is FYEKMQ (reference sequence). The CDR3 sequence is CASSLGQSYEQYF. The covered CDR3 bases are TGTGCCAGCAGCTTGGGACAGTCCTACGAG. The entire variable domain, with the rest obtained from reference TRBV13 and TRBJ2-7, is as follows: AAGVIQSPRHLIKEKRETATLKCYPIPRHDTVYWYQQGPGQDPQFLISFYEKMQSDKGSIPDRFSAQQFSDYHSELNMSSLELGDSALYFCASSLGQSYEQYFGPGTRLTVT.

This clone has ten or more counts. The sequenced fragment ends 3 residues before the CDR3 boundary, so the rest is inferred from the germline J gene. The chain carries TRBV5-6 and TRBJ1-2; perhaps TRBD1 as D (5 bases). In germline, CDR1 is SGHDT, CDR2 YYEEEE. Deletions cut 5 bases from V and 4 bases from J, with 12 bases between. The CDR3 has 13 amino acids. The covered CDR3 bases are TGTGCCAGCAGACAAGGGGCTCCCTATGGC. This translates into CASRQGAPYG. The entire CDR3 reads CASRQGAPYGYTF.

This clone was counted many times. The sequence runs out 3 residues before the end of the CDR3; the remainder is reconstructed from the germline J gene. The rearrangement joins TRBV20-1 to TRBJ2-5; tentative D call: TRBD1 (5 bases). Germline assignment: CDR1 DFQATT and CDR2 SNEGSKA (reference sequence). The V and J ends lost 2 bases and 4 bases respectively, with 17 bases between them. CDR3 length: 15 amino acids. CDR3 amino acids: CSARKGLGKGETQYF. The covered CDR3 bases are TGCAGTGCTAGAAAGGGGCTGGGGAAGGGAGAGACC.

This clone was counted ten times or more. The CDR3 end is not reached by the read, which stops 3 residues before it; the germline J gene fills it in. The chain employs TRBV20-1 and TRBJ2-5; perhaps TRBD2 as D (6 bases). Trimming pared 3 bases from V and 5 bases from J, leaving 22 bases between. This CDR3 is built from 16 residues. The V gene's germline CDR1 is DFQATT and CDR2 SNEGSKA (reference sequence). The CDR3 protein is CSARDPPARGVETQYF. The CDR3 bases that were read are TGCAGTGCTAGGGACCCACCGGCCCGCGGGGTGGAGACC.

This clone was detected many times. Read coverage stops 3 residues before the CDR3 terminus; the germline J gene supplies the remainder. The rearrangement links TRBV7-3 to TRBJ2-7; 9 nucleotides match TRBD2. Per germline, CDR1 SGHTA and CDR2 FQGTGA. The ends lost 3 bases at V and 0 bases at J; junction bases unmatched: 6. The CDR3 spans 16 residues. The CDR3 here is CASSFRTSESSYEQYF. CDR3 bases read: TGTGCCAGCAGCTTCAGGACTAGCGAGAGCTCCTACGAG.

At least ten counts were recorded for this clone. Sequencing ends 3 residues short of the CDR3 end; the germline J gene provides the rest. The rearrangement joins TRBV7-2 to TRBJ2-1, with D tentatively TRBD1 (6 bases). CDR1 is SGHTA and CDR2 is FQGNSA in the germline V gene. The CDR3 runs 13 residues. With 4 bases removed from V and 7 bases from J, the gap between germline ends came to 11 bases. The CDR3 loop reads CASSSGQGNEQFF. Incomplete CDR3 DNA: TGTGCCAGCAGCTCAGGGCAGGGGAATGAG.

This clone was detected ten times or more. The read stops 3 residues short of the end of the CDR3; the missing end is completed from the germline J gene. The chain joins TRBV7-8 to TRBJ2-1; 8 positions match TRBD2. Germline loops: CDR1 SGHVS, CDR2 FQNEAQ. This CDR3 has 18 residues. V trimming: 4 bases; J trimming: 4 bases; junction bases outside the gene matches: 15. CDR3 loop: CASSSISGDITHYNEQFF. The part of the CDR3 DNA that was read is TGTGCCAGCAGCTCGATTAGCGGGGACATTACACATTACAATGAG.

The sample holds many counts of this clone. The CDR3 end is not reached by the read, which stops 3 residues before it; the germline J gene fills it in. The chain employs TRBV5-4 and TRBJ2-5, with TRBD1 matching over 9 bases. Germline lookup yields CDR1 SGHNT and CDR2 YYREEE (reference sequence). This CDR3 region has 13 residues. J gave up 5 bases and V 2 bases, and 1 base lay outside the gene matches. The DNA read from the CDR3 is TGTGCCAGCAGCTTAGGACAGGGGGAGACC. This codes for CASSLGQGET. The whole CDR3 protein reads CASSLGQGETQYF.

This clone was seen repeatedly, ten times or more. From the germline J gene comes the end of the CDR3, since the read stops 3 residues before it. J is TRBJ2-1 and V is TRBV30; 11 bases map to TRBD2. Losses at the gene ends were 7 bases for V and 2 bases for J; bases not matched to a gene: 10. This CDR3 has 16 amino acids. Germline V gene sequence: CDR1 GTSNPN, CDR2 SVGIG (reference sequence). The CDR3 DNA, read in part, is TGTGCCTCATGTCCTGCGGGACTAGCGGCCTACAATGAG. Its translation: CASCPAGLAAYNE. The CDR3 in full is CASCPAGLAAYNEQFF.

This clone showed up many times. The DNA ends 3 residues before the CDR3 does, and the rest of the CDR3 is filled in from the germline J gene. The chain uses TRBV6-4 and TRBJ2-4; D possibly corresponds to TRBD1 (5 bases). The ends were cut back, 6 bases at V and 9 bases at J, with 15 bases in the middle. Germline values: CDR1 MRHNA, CDR2 SNTAGT. The CDR3 consists of 13 residues. The sequenced part of the CDR3 DNA is TGTGCCAGCAGCCGGACAATTGGTGGCATT. This translates into CASSRTIGGI. In full, the CDR3 reads CASSRTIGGIQYF.

This clone was observed many times. The CDR3 end falls 3 residues outside the read, so it is completed with the germline J gene. The rearrangement uses TRBV20-1 and TRBJ2-1, with 10 bases aligning to TRBD1. The length of the CDR3 is 13 residues. Germline lookup yields CDR1 DFQATT and CDR2 SNEGSKA (reference sequence). The ends lost 5 bases at V and 4 bases at J; junction bases unmatched: 2. CDR3 in amino acids: CSAPGQGYNEQFF. The covered CDR3 bases are TGCAGTGCTCCGGGACAGGGGTACAATGAG.

The table lists this clone with many counts. The DNA ends 3 residues before the CDR3 does, and the rest of the CDR3 is filled in from the germline J gene. The chain carries TRBV7-8 and TRBJ2-7; 8 bases align to TRBD1. The CDR3 consists of 15 residues. The germline V gene encodes CDR1 SGHVS and CDR2 FQNEAQ. J was trimmed by 3 bases and V by 0 bases; bases with no gene match: 4. CDR3 bases read: TGTGCCAGCAGCTTAGCAGGCAGGGGGCACTACGAG. Translation gives CASSLAGRGHYE. From start to end, the CDR3 is CASSLAGRGHYEQYF.

This clone has ten or more counts. The CDR3 goes on 3 residues after the read ends, and that part is filled in from the germline J gene. The rearrangement uses TRBV6-2 or TRBV6-3 and TRBJ2-1; D might be TRBD1 (8 bases). In germline, CDR1 is MNHEY, CDR2 SVGEGT. This CDR3 region has 16 residues. Trimming removed 8 bases from V and 6 bases from J, with 23 bases in between. CDR3 DNA (partial): TGTGCCAGCGCCTGGGGAATCAGCGGGACAGGCAATGAG. Its protein is CASAWGISGTGNE. The full CDR3 reads CASAWGISGTGNEQFF.